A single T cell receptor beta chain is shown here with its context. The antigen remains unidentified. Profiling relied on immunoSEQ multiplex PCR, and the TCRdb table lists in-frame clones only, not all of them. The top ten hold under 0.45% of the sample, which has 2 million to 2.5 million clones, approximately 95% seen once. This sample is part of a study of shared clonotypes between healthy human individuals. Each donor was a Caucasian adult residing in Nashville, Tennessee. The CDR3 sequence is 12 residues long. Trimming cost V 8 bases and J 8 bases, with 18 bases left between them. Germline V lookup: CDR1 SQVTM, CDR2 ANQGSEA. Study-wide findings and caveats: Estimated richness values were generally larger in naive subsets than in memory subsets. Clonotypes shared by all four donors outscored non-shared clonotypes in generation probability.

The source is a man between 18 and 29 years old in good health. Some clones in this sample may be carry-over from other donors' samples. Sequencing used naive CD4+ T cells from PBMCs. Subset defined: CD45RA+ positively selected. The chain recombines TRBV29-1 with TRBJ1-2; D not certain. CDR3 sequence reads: CSSGGAVSGYTF. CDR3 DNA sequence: TGCAGCTCGGGAGGAGCTGTCTCCGGCTACACCTTC.